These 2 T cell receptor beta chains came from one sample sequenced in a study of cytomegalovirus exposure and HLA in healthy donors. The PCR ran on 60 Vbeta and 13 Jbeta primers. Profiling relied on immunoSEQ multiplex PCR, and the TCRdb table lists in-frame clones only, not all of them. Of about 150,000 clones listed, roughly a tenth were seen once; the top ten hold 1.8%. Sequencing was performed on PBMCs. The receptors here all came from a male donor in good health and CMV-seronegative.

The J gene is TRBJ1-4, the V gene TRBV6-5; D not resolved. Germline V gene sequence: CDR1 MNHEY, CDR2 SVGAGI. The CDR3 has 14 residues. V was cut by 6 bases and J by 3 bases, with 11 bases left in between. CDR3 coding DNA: TGTGCCAGCAGCCTACTCGGGTCTAATGAAAAACTGTTTTTT. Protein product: CASSLLGSNEKLFF.

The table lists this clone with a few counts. The CDR3 protein is CASTPNRGNEQFF. DNA of the CDR3: TGTGCCAGCACTCCAAACAGGGGAAATGAGCAGTTCTTC. V and J are TRBV27 and TRBJ2-1, with 7 bases identical to TRBD1. This CDR3 spans 13 amino acids. Losses at the gene ends were 7 bases for V and 7 bases for J; bases not matched to a gene: 7. The germline gives CDR1 MNHEY, CDR2 SMNVEV (reference sequence).